This T cell receptor (beta chain) was sequenced in a study of blood T cell repertoires in COVID-19. As for the study in general: Acute and convalescent COVID-19 samples came from the United States, Italy and Spain. T cells, B-cell-depleted T cells, or PBMCs provided the cDNA or gDNA that served as material.

Trimming at V came to 1 base and at J to 7 bases, leaving 6 bases not matched to a gene. The V gene's germline CDR1 is MNHNS and CDR2 SASEGT. The CDR3 is 14 amino acids. Recruitment covered roughly 24 US areas and drew participants whose ages spanned roughly 18 to 89 years. Each exposed participant met a COVID-19 case in the 2 weeks preceding study entry. This table comes from immunoSEQ multiplex PCR, and its TCRdb copy is limited to in-frame clones, with some not included. The profile shows about 300,000 clones, roughly nine tenths of them singletons. The sequence derives from a woman between 50 and 59 years old who had been exposed to COVID-19. The specimen sequenced was PBMCs or T cells enriched from blood (not recorded which). V and J are TRBV6-1 and TRBJ2-7; 8 bases agree with TRBD1. The CDR3 spells CASSEVDRVMEQYF. CDR3 nucleotide sequence: TGTGCCAGCAGTGAAGTGGACAGGGTAATGGAGCAGTACTTC.